This is a list of T cell receptor beta chains from one sample in a study of CD8+CD57+ T cells in acquired aplastic anemia. TCRdb reprocessed the reads via MiXCR and lists one record per CDR3 protein. The sample records some 210,000 distinct CDR3 sequences, over 60% being singletons. The source material was sorted CD4+, CD8+, or CD8+CD57+ T cells (not recorded which) from PBMCs. These receptors originate from a human donor in good health. Both conserved end residues are trimmed from each CDR3.

j_call,v_call,cdr3_aa
TRBJ1-2,TRBV25-1,ASSGPWTGGGYGYT
TRBJ1-1,TRBV27,ASSGAGREAF
TRBJ2-7,TRBV11-2,ASSLDSRTGVYEQY
TRBJ2-5,TRBV5-1,ASSPGTLRDQETQY
TRBJ2-1,TRBV5-6,ASSLARQGSNEQF
TRBJ1-5,TRBV7-8,ASSSSRVFGNQPQH
TRBJ2-5,TRBV11-3,ASSLDPRPRGRMETQY
TRBJ2-5,TRBV7-9,ASSLDRARKETQY
TRBJ1-2,TRBV15,ATSQGWGSYNYGYT
TRBJ1-1,TRBV2,ASSESPDRGAF
TRBJ2-7,TRBV19,ASSPRSPSGRAYEQY
TRBJ1-1,TRBV11-1,ASSLYRETEAF
TRBJ1-4,TRBV4-1,ASKAMSANEKLF
TRBJ2-7,TRBV7-8,ASSLAAGLSSYEQY
TRBJ2-7,TRBV20-1,SAPSDRNYEQY
TRBJ2-3,TRBV4-3,ASSHRGTSASDTQY
TRBJ2-2,TRBV20-1,SARADRGHTGELF
TRBJ1-5,TRBV25-1,ASSEGWVQDNQPQH
TRBJ2-2,TRBV25-1,ASSPSRAGELF
TRBJ2-6,TRBV6-4,ASSDSGGQGVSGANVLT
TRBJ1-1,TRBV19,ASSIQLGTGQEAF
TRBJ1-3,TRBV19,ASTRGPGNTIY
TRBJ1-5,TRBV5-6,ASSLGAGTDQPQH
TRBJ1-2,TRBV7-8,ASSSPGRDYGYT
TRBJ2-7,TRBV7-2,ASSLFRTYEQY
TRBJ2-3,TRBV11-2,ASSLDQASVDTQY
TRBJ1-1,TRBV10-3,AISRRRTEAF
TRBJ1-2,TRBV25-1,ASTRGDYGYT
TRBJ1-1,TRBV24-1,ATSDAQAGNTEAF
TRBJ2-1,TRBV7-3,ASSFGDGGINEQF
TRBJ2-1,TRBV7-9,ASSPSRTSGFGNEQF
TRBJ2-2,TRBV2,ASRPGLAGNTGELF
TRBJ2-7,TRBV6-6,ASAGPGGSSYEQY
TRBJ2-5,TRBV14,ASSQDGAGGEARLETQY
TRBJ2-7,TRBV20-1,SASSREQY
TRBJ1-6,TRBV4-3,ASSQEGQLNSPLH
TRBJ2-3,TRBV9,ASSLDVGGGTDTQY
TRBJ2-1,TRBV7-3,ASSPALAGDNEQF
TRBJ2-5,TRBV15,ATSAAGAPHETQY
TRBJ2-5,TRBV5-1,ASSWIGSGRAGETQY
TRBJ2-5,TRBV11-2,ASSLGWETQY
TRBJ2-3,TRBV7-2,ASSVFAGGDTQY
TRBJ2-3,TRBV19,ASSLAGGPGDTQY
TRBJ2-2,TRBV19,ASIREGFGTGELF
TRBJ1-3,TRBV19,ASSSPDREYSGNTIY
TRBJ1-2,TRBV19,ASTLDSYGYT
TRBJ2-2,TRBV19,ASAGRSTGELF